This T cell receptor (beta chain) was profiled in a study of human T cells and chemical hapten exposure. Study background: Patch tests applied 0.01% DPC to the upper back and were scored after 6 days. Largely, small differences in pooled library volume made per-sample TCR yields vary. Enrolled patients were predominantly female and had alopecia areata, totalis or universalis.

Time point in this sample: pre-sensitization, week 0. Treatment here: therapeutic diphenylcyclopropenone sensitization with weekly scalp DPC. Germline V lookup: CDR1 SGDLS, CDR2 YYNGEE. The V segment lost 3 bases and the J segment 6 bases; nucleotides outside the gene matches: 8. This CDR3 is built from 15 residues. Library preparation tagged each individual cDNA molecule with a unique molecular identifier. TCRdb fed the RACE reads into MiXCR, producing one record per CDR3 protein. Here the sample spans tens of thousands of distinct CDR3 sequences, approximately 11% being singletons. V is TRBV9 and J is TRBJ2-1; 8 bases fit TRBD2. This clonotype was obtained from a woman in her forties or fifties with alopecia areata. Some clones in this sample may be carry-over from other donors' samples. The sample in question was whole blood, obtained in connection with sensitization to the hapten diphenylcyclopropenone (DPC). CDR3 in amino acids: CASSARPGTSNEQFF. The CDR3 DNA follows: TGTGCCAGCAGCGCCCGACCCGGGACTAGCAATGAGCAGTTCTTC.